This is a list of T cell receptor beta chains from one sample in a study of blood T cell repertoires in COVID-19. Generated by immunoSEQ multiplex PCR, the TCRdb table keeps only in-frame clones and is missing some. The sample records about 86,000 clones, over 80% being singletons. Sequenced sample: peripheral blood. These receptors were taken from a woman aged 80 or over with active or convalescent COVID-19. Both conserved end residues are part of each CDR3. D genes are given only for firm matches. Size values are once, few and many counts, or a class for expanded clones, and some rows have none.

clone_size j_call v_call d_call cdr3_aa cdr3_nt
once TRBJ1-1 TRBV3-1/TRBV3-2 NA CASNQGPETTEAFF TGTGCCAGCAATCAGGGGCCGGAAACCACTGAAGCTTTCTTT
NA TRBJ1-5 TRBV28 NA CASSLYSLSNQPQHF TGTGCCAGCAGTTTATATTCCTTGAGTAATCAGCCCCAGCATTTT
NA TRBJ2-1 TRBV6-5 TRBD2 CASIQREGRAEQFF TGTGCCAGCATCCAGCGGGAGGGTCGCGCTGAGCAGTTCTTC
NA TRBJ2-7 TRBV5-1 TRBD1 CASSSGDRDLSKGHF TGCGCCAGCAGCTCTGGGGACAGGGACCTCTCGAAAGGGCACTTC
NA TRBJ2-5 TRBV19 NA CASSPFIGAETQYF TGTGCCAGTAGTCCTTTTATCGGTGCGGAGACCCAGTACTTC
NA TRBJ1-2 TRBV7-2 NA CASSSDATNYGYTF TGTGCCAGCAGCTCAGATGCAACTAACTATGGCTACACCTTC
NA TRBJ1-6 TRBV6-4 NA CASSESGTSFSPLHF TGTGCCAGCAGTGAATCGGGAACATCTTTTTCACCCCTCCACTTT
NA TRBJ1-1 TRBV7-8 NA CASRKDTNTEAFF TGTGCCAGCAGAAAAGACACGAACACTGAAGCTTTCTTT
NA TRBJ2-5 TRBV9 NA CASSATGNQETQYF TGTGCCAGCAGCGCTACAGGGAACCAAGAGACCCAGTACTTC
once TRBJ2-3 TRBV3-1/TRBV3-2 TRBD2 CASSPLSARGGADTQYF TGTGCCAGCAGCCCTCTCTCCGCGCGGGGGGGAGCAGATACGCAGTATTTT
NA TRBJ2-2 TRBV7-3 TRBD2 CASSSPTGGRAGELFF TGTGCCAGCAGCTCACCGACGGGCGGGAGAGCCGGGGAGCTGTTTTTT
NA TRBJ2-5 TRBV3-1/TRBV3-2 NA CASSQDRVGETQYF TGTGCCAGCAGCCAAGACAGGGTCGGGGAGACCCAGTACTTC
NA TRBJ1-6 TRBV10-3 TRBD1 CATRDSENSPLHF TGTGCCACTCGGGACAGTGAAAATTCACCCCTCCACTTT
NA TRBJ2-6 TRBV7-6 NA CASSPISSGANVLTF TGTGCCAGCAGTCCCATTAGCTCTGGGGCCAACGTCCTGACTTTC
NA TRBJ1-5 TRBV24-1 NA CATSDRTSQPQHF TGTGCCACCAGTGACCGGACAAGTCAGCCCCAGCATTTT
NA TRBJ2-1 TRBV7-3 NA CASSLVSNEQFF TGTGCCAGCAGCTTAGTTAGCAATGAGCAGTTCTTC
NA TRBJ1-5 TRBV20-1 NA CSASTGFNQPQHF TGCAGTGCTAGTACAGGGTTCAATCAGCCCCAGCATTTT
NA TRBJ2-3 TRBV6-6 NA CASSRYTSVDTQYF TGTGCCAGCAGCCGATACACAAGCGTAGATACGCAGTATTTT
NA TRBJ1-3 TRBV21-1 NA CASDWGGRPPSSGNTIYF TGTGCCAGCGACTGGGGGGGCAGGCCCCCGAGCTCTGGAAACACCATATATTTT
NA TRBJ1-4 TRBV7-9 NA CASSPTPGGGGEKLFF TGTGCCAGCAGCCCGACGCCCGGGGGAGGAGGTGAAAAACTGTTTTTT
NA TRBJ2-7 TRBV28 NA CASSLPYREGEQYF TGTGCCAGCAGTTTACCCTACAGGGAAGGCGAGCAGTACTTC
NA TRBJ1-1 TRBV10-3 NA CAISEAGPAEAFF TGTGCCATCAGTGAGGCAGGGCCCGCTGAAGCTTTCTTT
NA TRBJ2-2 TRBV5-1 NA CASSLVVSWAGELFF TGCGCCAGCAGCTTGGTTGTTAGCTGGGCCGGGGAGCTGTTTTTT
once TRBJ2-5 TRBV19 TRBD2 CASSIGLAGVETQYF TGTGCCAGTAGTATTGGACTAGCGGGGGTTGAGACCCAGTACTTC
NA TRBJ1-5 TRBV19 NA CASRVTVNSNQPQHF TGTGCCAGTCGTGTGACAGTCAATAGCAATCAGCCCCAGCATTTT
NA TRBJ2-5 TRBV15 NA CATSRDLQAGGETQYF TGTGCCACCAGCAGAGATCTCCAGGCGGGCGGAGAGACCCAGTACTTC
NA TRBJ2-1 TRBV3-1/TRBV3-2 TRBD2 CASSQDSGGHNEQFF TGTGCCAGCAGCCAAGACTCGGGAGGGCACAATGAGCAGTTCTTC
NA TRBJ2-7 TRBV3-1/TRBV3-2 NA CASSQMIAGEQYF TGTGCCAGCAGCCAAATGATAGCTGGCGAGCAGTACTTC
NA TRBJ2-3 TRBV6-2/TRBV6-3 NA CASSPRTGVTDTQYF TGTGCCAGCAGTCCCCGGACTGGAGTCACAGATACGCAGTATTTT
NA TRBJ2-1 TRBV11-2 TRBD2 CASSPGGTIINEQFF TGTGCCAGCAGTCCCGGGGGGACTATAATCAATGAGCAGTTCTTC
NA TRBJ2-5 TRBV5-6 TRBD1 CASTFGTGRGETQYF TGTGCCAGCACCTTCGGGACAGGGAGGGGAGAGACCCAGTACTTC
NA TRBJ1-2 TRBV2 NA CASSEAVVDYGYTF TGTGCCAGCAGTGAGGCGGTGGTGGACTATGGCTACACCTTC
NA TRBJ2-3 TRBV11-3 TRBD2 CASTSGASGAVDTQYF TGTGCCAGCACCTCGGGGGCTAGCGGGGCGGTAGATACGCAGTATTTT
NA TRBJ2-7 TRBV29-1 TRBD2 CSVAPRLATIEQYF TGCAGCGTTGCCCCGAGACTAGCGACTATCGAGCAGTACTTC
NA TRBJ2-7 TRBV4-1 TRBD2 CASSQGLAEAYEQYF TGCGCCAGCAGCCAAGGACTAGCGGAAGCCTACGAGCAGTACTTC
NA TRBJ2-7 TRBV4-3 NA CASSQYLRNHGQYF TGCGCCAGCAGCCAATATTTGAGGAACCACGGGCAGTACTTC
few TRBJ1-6 TRBV28 TRBD1 CASSPDRGFTALHF TGTGCCAGCAGCCCCGACAGGGGGTTTACGGCCCTCCACTTT
NA TRBJ2-5 TRBV27 TRBD1 CASRRGQGAWETQYF TGTGCCAGCAGAAGGGGACAGGGGGCATGGGAGACCCAGTACTTC
few TRBJ2-5 TRBV29-1 NA CSVSNYGTSGTQYF TGCAGCGTATCGAATTACGGGACTTCAGGGACCCAGTACTTC
once TRBJ1-2 TRBV3-1/TRBV3-2 TRBD1 CASSFRRDRVLSNYGYTF TGTGCCAGCAGCTTTCGCCGGGACAGGGTCCTATCTAACTATGGCTACACCTTC
few TRBJ2-1 TRBV9 TRBD2 CASSYSGGATEQFF TGTGCCAGCAGCTATAGCGGGGGGGCCACTGAGCAGTTCTTC
NA TRBJ2-3 TRBV28 TRBD2 CAGSGGGMPDTQYF TGTGCCGGCTCGGGAGGGGGGATGCCAGATACGCAGTATTTT
NA TRBJ1-6 TRBV5-1 TRBD1 CASSPGQESSSPLHF TGCGCCAGCAGCCCAGGACAGGAGTCGTCCTCACCCCTCCACTTT
NA TRBJ1-1 TRBV21-1 NA CASSKEEEDTEAFF TGTGCCAGCAGCAAAGAAGAGGAGGACACTGAAGCTTTCTTT